This T cell receptor (beta chain) was recorded in a study of blood T cell repertoires in COVID-19. Turning to the study itself: Sites across the United States, Italy and Spain contributed samples from acute and convalescent COVID-19. T cells, B-cell-depleted T cells, or PBMCs provided the cDNA or gDNA that served as material.

Ages ranged from roughly 18 to 100 years, with residence in approximately 25 US areas. Per the original methods: Amplified reference gene primers provided the basis for estimating nucleated cell counts. Data came from immunoSEQ multiplex PCR; TCRdb stores just in-frame clones and leaves some out. The D gene and trimming were derived from the DNA, and the V and J assignments and clone size from that table. The sample carries around 230,000 clones, roughly 87% recorded once. V gave up 1 base and J gave up 7 bases; unmatched junction bases: 2. Germline-derived CDR1 and CDR2 are MGHRA and YSYEKL. This CDR3 is built from 15 residues.

This TCR was sampled from a man aged 18-30 years with acute COVID-19. V usage is TRBV4-1 and J usage is TRBJ1-6, with 9 nucleotides matching TRBD1. Sequences were obtained from PBMCs or T cells enriched from blood (not recorded which). In DNA form, the CDR3 reads TGCGCCAGCAGCCAAGGCACAGGGGGCAATTCACCCCTCCACTTT. Translating it yields CASSQGTGGNSPLHF.